This T cell receptor beta chain originates from a study of stem cell transplantation in POMP-related autoinflammatory disease. Study results and limitations: Fewer unique TRB V-J gene pairings were identified in patients with PRAID. Across all analyzed T-cell subsets, patients with PRAID tended toward reduced diversity and increased clonality.

Regarding this clone: The target antigen is unknown.

CDR1 is SGHVS and CDR2 is FNYEAQ in the germline V gene. V gave up 5 bases and J gave up 6 bases, with 23 bases separating them. This CDR3 has 17 residues. Data came from immunoSEQ multiplex PCR; TCRdb stores just in-frame clones and leaves some out. The table includes around 11,000 clones, around 86% detected once. The rearrangement joins TRBV7-6 to TRBJ2-4, with D perhaps given as TRBD1 or TRBD2 (5 bases each). The receptor's source is a human donor with POMP-related autoinflammation and immune dysregulation (PRAID). This specimen consisted of CD8+ T cells from PBMCs, obtained before stem cell transplantation. CDR3 loop: CASSPGTDGLNRNIQYF. CDR3 DNA sequence: TGTGCCAGCAGCCCCGGGACCGACGGGTTAAACCGAAACATTCAGTACTTC.